The T cell receptor beta chain under discussion was sequenced for a study of multiple sclerosis patients with progressive multifocal leukoencephalopathy. Stated time point: time of PML onset. JC virus DNA in cerebrospinal fluid confirmed the PML diagnosis. Profiling relied on immunoSEQ multiplex PCR, and the TCRdb table lists in-frame clones only, not all of them. The data hold more than 30,000 clones, with roughly 90% observed a single time. Germline V CDR1 and CDR2: SGHTA, FQGNSA. The trim removed 5 bases at V and 6 bases at J, leaving 6 bases unmatched. CDR3 length: 14 amino acids. This clonotype was sampled from a woman aged 40 to 50 with progressive multifocal leukoencephalopathy. The sample in question was PBMCs, obtained from a patient treated with natalizumab. The rearrangement links TRBV7-2 to TRBJ2-2; 7 bases map to TRBD1. DNA of the CDR3: TGTGCCAGCAGCCAATTGACAGGGCCCGGGGAGCTGTTTTTT. Amino acids: CASSQLTGPGELFF.